The 15 T cell receptor beta chains in this list originate from one sample, sequenced in a study of Graves' ophthalmopathy and Graves' hyperthyroidism. CDR3 regions of TCR beta were amplified from RNA transcripts. First-round RT-PCR employed HTBI primers, with a second-round multiplex PCR after it. TCRdb recomputed calls from the multiplex PCR reads with MiXCR, one row per CDR3 protein. In the table there are over a million distinct CDR3 sequences, 35% to 40% of which are singletons. The sample taken for sequencing was peripheral blood or thyroid tissue (not recorded which). The receptors were sampled from an adult man with Graves' hyperthyroidism.

This sequence joins TRBV24-1 and TRBJ2-3, with D possibly TRBD1 on 5 matching bases. V was clipped by 5 bases and J by 6 bases, with 11 bases between them. CDR1 and CDR2 (germline): KGHDR, SFDVKD. This CDR3 spans 13 amino acids. The CDR3 bases are TGTGCCACCAGTGCTCGGCCAGGGGATACGCAGTATTTT. This gives the protein CATSARPGDTQYF.

The genes are TRBV28 and TRBJ1-1; 8 nucleotides line up with TRBD1. The CDR3 covers 14 residues. Germline V gives CDR1 MDHEN, CDR2 SYDVKM. After removal of 5 bases from V and 6 bases from J, the junction contained 8 bases not matched to a gene. CDR3 sequence (DNA): TGTGCCAGCAGTCCGGACAGGGCAGTCCCTGAAGCTTTCTTT. Translating it yields CASSPDRAVPEAFF.

The chain has TRBV5-1 and TRBJ1-2; D is possibly TRBD1 (6 bases). The CDR3 consists of 12 residues. Germline-derived CDR1 and CDR2 are SGHRS and YFSETQ. The V end was cut by 7 bases, the J end by 7 bases, with 14 bases between. CDR3 in amino acids: CASCQPGVGYTF. The CDR3 DNA reads as TGCGCCAGCTGCCAGCCAGGGGTTGGCTACACCTTC.

The chain combines TRBV29-1 with TRBJ2-1; TRBD2 might be the D (5 bases). The CDR3 loop spans 14 amino acids. Trimming took 7 bases from V and 2 from J, leaving 15 bases between them. Germline V CDR1 and CDR2: SQVTM, ANQGSEA. The CDR3 DNA follows: TGCAGCGCCAGGACTGATGCTGCCTACAATGAGCAGTTCTTC. Protein: CSARTDAAYNEQFF.

This clonotype has ten or more counts. The chain combines TRBV10-3 with TRBJ2-5; D gene unclear. Germline CDR1 reads ENHRY; CDR2 reads SYGVKD. V lost 10 bases and J 2 bases, leaving 14 bases between the germline ends. The CDR3 is made up of 13 amino acids. For the CDR3, the DNA is TGTGCCACCTCGGAAAGGACGCAAGAGACCCAGTACTTC. Its translation is CATSERTQETQYF.

Turning to this clonotype: A much larger clone sits a single nucleotide away, making a read error possible. The genes are TRBV19 and TRBJ1-2; D is perhaps TRBD1 (5 bases). The CDR3 spans 16 residues. Trimming left V 9 bases short and J 4 bases short, with 24 bases between. Germline CDR1 and CDR2: LNHDA and SQIVND (reference sequence). As DNA, the CDR3 is TGTGCCAGCAGCGGCTGGCGAGGGACTTACTTCTATGGCTACACCTTC. This gives the protein CASSGWRGTYFYGYTF.

This chain uses TRBV10-3 with TRBJ1-2, with 7 bases aligning to TRBD1. The CDR3 consists of 13 residues. From germline, CDR1 is ENHRY and CDR2 SYGVKD. With V trimmed by 6 bases and J by 5 bases, 6 bases remained unmatched. The CDR3 DNA follows: TGTGCCATCAGGACAGGGACCACTTATGGCTACACCTTC. Protein product: CAIRTGTTYGYTF.

Concerning this clonotype itself: As the CDR3 is not closed by the conserved phenylalanine or tryptophan, this likely results from a read error. In nucleotides, the CDR3 is TGTGCCAGCAGCGCCTGGACAGGGTCTGAGCTCCAGCATCTT. Amino acids: CASSAWTGSELQHL. The chain recombines TRBV7-9 with TRBJ1-5; 8 nucleotides agree with TRBD1. The CDR3 is 14 amino acids. Trimming removed 5 bases from V and 12 bases from J; junction bases left unmatched: 12. Per germline, CDR1 SEHNR and CDR2 FQNEAQ (reference sequence).

The gene calls are TRBV19 and TRBJ1-5; TRBD1 matches at 10 bases. V lost 5 bases, J lost 0 bases, and 7 bases stayed unmatched. The CDR3 is made up of 17 amino acids. Germline V CDR1 and CDR2: LNHDA, SQIVND (reference sequence). In nucleotides, the CDR3 is TGTGCCAGTAGTCTTCCCGGGACAGGGGTTAGCAATCAGCCCCAGCATTTT. It translates to CASSLPGTGVSNQPQHF.

The table lists this clonotype with many counts. This chain uses TRBV29-1 with TRBJ1-3, with TRBD1 matching over 7 bases. This CDR3 has 13 residues. Germline lookup yields CDR1 SQVTM and CDR2 ANQGSEA. With 6 bases clipped from V and 1 base from J, the junction kept 3 bases outside the gene matches. CDR3 bases: TGCAGCGTGGGACAGCAATCTGGAAACACCATATATTTT. Protein: CSVGQQSGNTIYF. The variable domain in full, with the rest retrieved from reference TRBV29-1 and TRBJ1-3, is SAVISQKPSRDICQRGTSLTIQCQVDSQVTMMFWYRQQPGQSLTLIATANQGSEATYESGFVIDKFPISRPNLTFSTLTVSNMSPEDSSIYLCSVGQQSGNTIYFGEGSWLTVV.

This clonotype has at least ten counts. The chain recombines TRBV7-3 with TRBJ2-7, with TRBD2 identical over 7 bases. The ends lost 5 bases at V and 3 bases at J; junction bases unmatched: 10. The CDR3 is 15 residues long. Germline V gives CDR1 SGHTA, CDR2 FQGTGA. The CDR3 coding sequence is TGTGCCAGCAGCCTCAAGGCGGGAGCGTACTACGAGCAGTACTTC. Translated, it gives CASSLKAGAYYEQYF.

Many counts were recorded for this clonotype. V and J are TRBV4-1 and TRBJ1-2; D is undetermined. The V gene's germline CDR1 is MGHRA and CDR2 YSYEKL. CDR3 length: 15 residues. The V end lost 0 bases, the J end lost 4 bases, and 12 bases lay between the germline ends. The CDR3 DNA is TGCGCCAGCAGCCAAGAGGGCCTACCCTCCTATGGCTACACCTTC. This gives the protein CASSQEGLPSYGYTF.

There are many counts of this clonotype. The V gene is TRBV7-3, the J gene TRBJ2-2; D gene ambiguous. Germline assignment: CDR1 SGHTA and CDR2 FQGTGA. The CDR3 covers 13 residues. V was trimmed by 5 bases and J by 4 bases, leaving 8 bases between them. CDR3 in DNA: TGTGCCAGCAGCCTCTTAGGCACCGGGGAGCTGTTTTTT. Its protein product is CASSLLGTGELFF. The full variable domain, in which reference TRBV7-3 and TRBJ2-2 provide the parts outside the CDR3, is GAGVSQTPSNKVTEKGKYVELRCDPISGHTALYWYRQSLGQGPEFLIYFQGTGAADDSGLPNDRFFAVRPEGSVSTLKIQRTERGDSAVYLCASSLLGTGELFFGEGSRLTVL.

The V and J genes are TRBV11-2 and TRBJ1-3; 10 nucleotides align to TRBD1. Germline lookup yields CDR1 SGHAT and CDR2 FQNNGV. Trimming at V came to 5 bases and at J to 4 bases, leaving 2 bases not matched to a gene. The CDR3 covers 14 residues. In DNA form, the CDR3 reads TGTGCCAGCAGCGACAGGGGGCGCGGAAACACCATATATTTT. It translates to CASSDRGRGNTIYF.

The chain joins TRBV29-1 to TRBJ2-7; 11 bases are a match to TRBD1. The J segment lost 3 bases and the V segment lost 7 bases, leaving 11 bases of the junction unmatched. The CDR3 has 15 amino acids. Germline V lookup: CDR1 SQVTM, CDR2 ANQGSEA. The CDR3 reads CSARAGTGGFYEQYF. In DNA form, the CDR3 reads TGCAGCGCAAGAGCCGGGACAGGGGGTTTCTACGAGCAGTACTTC.